The 7 T cell receptor beta chains given below trace back to one sample, sequenced in a study of T-cell memory formation after mild COVID-19. TCRdb reprocessed the 5' RACE reads with MiXCR, giving one entry per CDR3 protein. The table shows approximately 210,000 distinct CDR3 sequences, with around 30% occurring only once. The sample comprised PBMCs or a T cell subset sorted from them (not recorded which). Receptor source: an adult woman who had mild COVID-19 (a few samples of this study predate the infection). Cell type and time point are not known.

This clonotype turned up a few times. The rearrangement joins TRBV7-9 to TRBJ1-4, with D maybe TRBD1 (6 bases). Looked up from germline, CDR1 is SEHNR and CDR2 is FQNEAQ (reference sequence). This CDR3 comprises 15 residues. The V end was cut by 5 bases, the J end by 5 bases, with 15 bases between. The CDR3: CASSGRGSTNEKLFF. CDR3 DNA: TGTGCCAGCAGCGGAAGGGGGTCGACAAATGAAAAACTGTTTTTT.

The sample holds a few counts of this clonotype. The J gene is TRBJ2-5, the V gene TRBV7-2; 8 bases fit TRBD1. V lost 4 bases to trimming and J lost 7 bases; unmatched junction nucleotides: 5. Germline V lookup: CDR1 SGHTA, CDR2 FQGNSA. The CDR3 is 13 residues long. CDR3 loop: CASSSGQGGTQYF. The DNA of the CDR3 is TGTGCCAGCAGCTCTGGACAGGGAGGGACCCAGTACTTC.

CDR3: CASSQGLAGMTYEQYF. CDR3 nucleotide sequence: TGTGCCAGCAGCCAAGGACTAGCGGGTATGACCTACGAGCAGTACTTC. The chain couples TRBV3-1 to TRBJ2-7; TRBD2 matches 10 bases. Germline-derived CDR1 and CDR2 are LGHDT and YNNKEL (reference sequence). Unmatched junction bases numbered 5, after V lost 1 base and J lost 2 bases. The CDR3 is 16 residues long.

The chain is built from TRBV7-9 and TRBJ2-3; D call uncertain. This CDR3 has 14 amino acids. Trimming stripped 6 bases from V and 5 bases from J, with 15 bases between. Per germline, CDR1 SEHNR and CDR2 FQNEAQ (reference sequence). The CDR3 nucleotides read TGTGCCAGCAGTTTTAGTGGCCCGGGAGATACGCAGTATTTT. This gives the protein CASSFSGPGDTQYF.

This clonotype was counted between two and nine times. The genes are TRBV7-2 and TRBJ2-5; 7 bases line up with TRBD1. The CDR3 spans 19 residues. Trimming took 2 bases from V and 2 from J; bases not matched to a gene: 17. The germline CDR1 and CDR2 sequences are SGHTA and FQGNSA. As DNA, the CDR3 is TGTGCCAGCAGCTTAACCCTACCCGAAGCAGGGGGTAGGCAAGAGACCCAGTACTTC. Protein sequence: CASSLTLPEAGGRQETQYF. The variable domain in full, with the rest retrieved from reference TRBV7-2 and TRBJ2-5, is GAGVSQSPSNKVTEKGKDVELRCDPISGHTALYWYRQSLGQGLEFLIYFQGNSAPDKSGLPSDRFSAERTGGSVSTLTIQRTQQEDSAVYLCASSLTLPEAGGRQETQYFGPGTRLLVL.

This chain connects TRBV29-1 to TRBJ1-2; 9 bases map to TRBD1. The CDR3 contains 13 residues. Germline V gene sequence: CDR1 SQVTM, CDR2 ANQGSEA. J was trimmed by 7 bases and V by 0 bases; bases with no gene match: 3. The CDR3 region is CSVEEQGALGYTF. CDR3 nucleotide sequence: TGCAGCGTTGAAGAACAGGGGGCGCTTGGCTACACCTTC.

This sequence joins TRBV7-8 and TRBJ2-2; 8 bases fit TRBD1. Germline values: CDR1 SGHVS, CDR2 FQNEAQ. The CDR3 spans 16 residues. V lost 5 bases, J lost 9 bases, and 14 bases stayed unmatched. CDR3 coding DNA: TGTGCCAGCAGCCCCGCCCGGGCAGGGGGCGGGTGGGAGCTGTTTTTT. This gives the protein CASSPARAGGGWELFF.